The sequence of this T cell receptor beta chain was determined in a study of blood T cell repertoires in COVID-19. Study at large: Samples taken during acute and convalescent COVID-19 were collected in the United States, Italy and Spain. PBMCs, B-cell-depleted T cells, or T cells provided the cDNA or gDNA that made up the material.

Study processing details: Quantification of nucleated cells was approximated via reference gene primer amplification. The table came from immunoSEQ multiplex PCR; TCRdb's copy has only in-frame clones and leaves some out. V and J calls and clone size are given by that table; D and trimming were obtained from the DNA. The table has 150,000 to 180,000 clones, roughly 84% seen once; the top ten hold about 12%. The CDR3 consists of 15 residues. The V gene's germline CDR1 is SNHLY and CDR2 FYNNEI. V was pared by 1 base and J by 0 bases, with 7 bases between. The sequence came from a woman in her sixties with COVID-19, enrolled during active disease. V and J are TRBV2 and TRBJ1-5; the D is unclear. The sequencing sample was made of peripheral blood. The CDR3 nucleotides read TGTGCCAGCAGTGAAGGGCGGGTTAGCAATCAGCCCCAGCATTTT. Its protein product is CASSEGRVSNQPQHF.